Shown below are 29 T cell receptor beta chains from a single sample sequenced in a study of shared clonotypes between healthy human individuals. Generated by immunoSEQ multiplex PCR, the TCRdb table keeps only in-frame clones and is missing some. Seen here are hundreds of thousands of clones, about 90% observed once, and the top ten hold 24%. Positive CCR7 selection of CD45RO-negative cells yielded the naive CD8 cells, and terminally differentiated effector memory CD45RA+ cells were excluded. Sequencing was done on a sample of naive CD8+ T cells sorted from blood. The receptor set was obtained from a man aged 25 to 40 in good health.

The J gene is TRBJ2-5, the V gene TRBV29-1; 9 positions agree with TRBD2. CDR1 is SQVTM, CDR2 ANQGSEA, per germline. The trim removed 2 bases at V and 3 bases at J, leaving 1 base unmatched. This CDR3 region has 13 residues. CDR3 protein: CSVEWTSEETQYF. The CDR3 nucleotides are TGCAGCGTTGAATGGACTAGCGAAGAGACCCAGTACTTC. Complete variable domain (other parts from reference TRBV29-1 and TRBJ2-5): SAVISQKPSRDICQRGTSLTIQCQVDSQVTMMFWYRQQPGQSLTLIATANQGSEATYESGFVIDKFPISRPNLTFSTLTVSNMSPEDSSIYLCSVEWTSEETQYFGPGTRLLVL.

J is TRBJ2-1 and V is TRBV10-2, with 14 nucleotides matching TRBD2. Germline values: CDR1 WSHSY, CDR2 SAAADI. V was clipped by 8 bases and J by 4 bases; unmatched bases: 13. The CDR3 runs to 18 residues. The CDR3: CASGSDKRTSGRYNEQFF. The CDR3, as DNA: TGCGCCAGCGGATCCGACAAGAGGACTAGCGGGAGGTACAATGAGCAGTTCTTC.

This chain connects TRBV2 to TRBJ2-7, with TRBD2 matching over 7 bases. Germline lookup yields CDR1 SNHLY and CDR2 FYNNEI. The length of the CDR3 is 18 residues. The ends lost 7 bases at V and 0 bases at J; junction bases unmatched: 18. The CDR3 loop is CASIFLGLADRSSYEQYF. The CDR3, as DNA: TGTGCCAGCATCTTCTTGGGGCTAGCGGATAGGAGCTCCTACGAGCAGTACTTC.

The chain employs TRBV7-8 and TRBJ1-3; D unresolved. V lost 0 bases, J lost 2 bases, and 11 bases lay in between. The CDR3 totals 16 residues. Per the germline V gene, CDR1 is SGHVS and CDR2 is FQNEAQ. As DNA, the CDR3 is TGTGCCAGCAGCTTAGCCTCGAGTGGTCCTGGAAACACCATATATTTT. Its translation is CASSLASSGPGNTIYF.

The chain has TRBV7-9 and TRBJ2-7; a weak D match, TRBD2 (5 bases). From germline, CDR1 is SEHNR and CDR2 FQNEAQ (reference sequence). The V gene lost 4 bases and the J gene lost 5 bases, with 18 bases spanning the gap. The CDR3 is 15 residues long. Here the CDR3 reads CASSSPAGLGNEQYF. CDR3 bases: TGTGCCAGCAGCTCCCCCGCGGGTCTTGGGAACGAGCAGTACTTC. Using reference TRBV7-9 and TRBJ2-7 for the parts outside the CDR3, the full variable domain is DTGVSQNPRHKITKRGQNVTFRCDPISEHNRLYWYRQTLGQGPEFLTYFQNEAQLEKSRLLSDRFSAERPKGSFSTLEIQRTEQGDSAMYLCASSSPAGLGNEQYFGPGTRLTVT.

The chain joins TRBV9 to TRBJ1-2; the D is unclear. Germline V gives CDR1 SGDLS, CDR2 YYNGEE. This CDR3 spans 13 amino acids. Trimming took 0 bases from V and 5 from J, leaving 8 bases between them. CDR3 DNA sequence: TGTGCCAGCAGCGTAGGGAGCGGGTATGGCTACACCTTC. This sequence encodes CASSVGSGYGYTF.

The rearrangement links TRBV4-1 to TRBJ1-2, with D hard to call. The CDR3 is 14 residues long. V shed 0 bases and J shed 5 bases, with 10 bases lying between them. CDR1 and CDR2 (germline): MGHRA, YSYEKL. The CDR3 is CASSQEPYAYGYTF. CDR3 DNA: TGCGCCAGCAGCCAAGAACCATACGCGTATGGCTACACCTTC.

A single count supports this clone. The chain uses TRBV7-8 and TRBJ2-1; 12 bases agree with TRBD2. After removal of 5 bases from V and 7 bases from J, the junction contained 12 bases not matched to a gene. This CDR3 region has 17 residues. Per the germline V gene, CDR1 is SGHVS and CDR2 is FQNEAQ. In DNA form, the CDR3 reads TGTGCCAGCAGCGCCCCTAGCGGGAGGGTCGATTGGAATGAGCAGTTCTTC. Protein: CASSAPSGRVDWNEQFF.

The J gene is TRBJ1-1, the V gene TRBV28; the D is unclear. Trimming removed 6 bases from V and 1 base from J, with 9 bases in between. The germline gives CDR1 MDHEN, CDR2 SYDVKM. This CDR3 is 13 amino acids long. The CDR3 spells CASSPLWNTEAFF. CDR3 DNA sequence: TGTGCCAGCAGCCCCCTTTGGAACACTGAAGCTTTCTTT.

The gene calls are TRBV6-1 and TRBJ1-5; tentatively, D is TRBD1 (6 bases). From germline, CDR1 is MNHNS and CDR2 SASEGT. The CDR3 covers 17 residues. The V end was cut by 1 base, the J end by 0 bases, with 13 bases between. Here the CDR3 reads CASSEEWGTYSNQPQHF. DNA for the CDR3: TGTGCCAGCAGTGAAGAATGGGGGACATATAGCAATCAGCCCCAGCATTTT.

In the case of this clone: The same CDR3 arises from other DNA sequences in this sample as well. The rearrangement joins TRBV11-2 to TRBJ2-5; D is unclear. Between the trimmed V and J ends, which lost 1 base and 5 bases, there was a span of 5 bases. This CDR3 contains 12 residues. CDR1 and CDR2 from the germline V gene are SGHAT and FQNNGV. CDR3 loop: CASSLVSETQYF. Written as DNA, the CDR3 is TGTGCCAGCAGCTTAGTAAGCGAGACCCAGTACTTC.

The chain uses TRBV19 and TRBJ2-4; TRBD2 is a possible D gene (5 bases). V shed 3 bases and J shed 13 bases, with 16 bases lying between them. The CDR3 has 13 residues. CDR1 is LNHDA and CDR2 is SQIVND in the germline V gene (reference sequence). CDR3 sequence reads: CASSITPGSVQYF. The CDR3 nucleotides read TGTGCCAGTAGTATCACCCCGGGATCGGTCCAGTACTTC.

The chain has TRBV6-6 and TRBJ2-1; 8 bases align to TRBD1. The CDR3 is made up of 13 amino acids. V lost 6 bases, J lost 9 bases, and 7 bases stayed unmatched. From germline, CDR1 is MNHNY and CDR2 SVGAGI (reference sequence). CDR3 protein: CASSPGGGPEQFF. CDR3 nucleotide sequence: TGTGCCAGCAGCCCAGGGGGCGGGCCTGAGCAGTTCTTC.

This chain links TRBV5-1 with TRBJ1-4; D is perhaps TRBD1 (5 bases). This CDR3 region has 16 residues. Trimming pared 4 bases from V and 4 bases from J, leaving 17 bases between. The germline V gene has CDR1 SGHRS and CDR2 YFSETQ. In nucleotides, the CDR3 is TGCGCCAGCAGCACCAACGTAGGGGCTTATAATGAAAAACTGTTTTTT. Its protein is CASSTNVGAYNEKLFF.

V usage is TRBV28 and J usage is TRBJ1-1; possibly TRBD1 for D (6 bases). Germline CDR1 and CDR2: MDHEN and SYDVKM. There are 15 residues in the CDR3. The V and J ends lost 7 bases and 0 bases respectively, with 15 bases between them. DNA for the CDR3: TGTGCCAGCAAATCGGACAGATTGATGAACACTGAAGCTTTCTTT. It specifies CASKSDRLMNTEAFF.

This clone was found once. Other DNA sequences in the same sample also yield this CDR3. This sequence joins TRBV27 and TRBJ2-1, with TRBD2 matching over 7 bases. The germline CDR1 and CDR2 sequences are MNHEY and SMNVEV (reference sequence). This CDR3 is built from 14 residues. Trimming took 2 bases from V and 2 from J; bases not matched to a gene: 0. CDR3 amino acids: CASSLGGAYNEQFF. CDR3 DNA: TGTGCCAGCAGTTTAGGGGGGGCCTACAATGAGCAGTTCTTC.

This chain connects TRBV5-4 to TRBJ2-1; 10 nucleotides line up with TRBD2. CDR1 SGHNT and CDR2 YYREEE come from the germline V gene (reference sequence). The ends lost 0 bases at V and 5 bases at J; junction bases unmatched: 5. The CDR3 has 16 amino acids. CDR3 coding DNA: TGTGCCAGCAGCTTGGTCGGACTAGCGGAGAACAATGAGCAGTTCTTC. The encoded protein is CASSLVGLAENNEQFF.

V usage is TRBV7-6 and J usage is TRBJ2-1, with a possible D match to TRBD2 (6 bases). Looked up from germline, CDR1 is SGHVS and CDR2 is FNYEAQ. The CDR3 spans 15 residues. Between the trimmed V and J ends, which lost 0 bases and 3 bases, there was a span of 9 bases. DNA of the CDR3: TGTGCCAGCAGCTTAGCTGGCGGGGACTACAATGAGCAGTTCTTC. Its translation is CASSLAGGDYNEQFF.

The rearrangement links TRBV5-1 to TRBJ2-7; TRBD2 matches at 8 bases. Germline CDR1 reads SGHRS; CDR2 reads YFSETQ. The J segment lost 4 bases and the V segment lost 4 bases, leaving 10 bases of the junction unmatched. This CDR3 contains 15 residues. Here the CDR3 reads CASSPRRAGEYEQYF. DNA of the CDR3: TGCGCCAGCAGCCCTCGACGAGCGGGAGAGTACGAGCAGTACTTC.

The V gene is TRBV5-1, the J gene TRBJ1-2; 11 nucleotides line up with TRBD1. This CDR3 contains 16 residues. Per the germline V gene, CDR1 is SGHRS and CDR2 is YFSETQ. The junction had 12 bases not matched to a gene; V was cut back by 4 bases and J by 7 bases. CDR3 in amino acids: CASSGDRGEAITGYTF. CDR3 bases: TGCGCCAGCAGCGGGGACAGGGGGGAGGCGATTACTGGCTACACCTTC.

V and J are TRBV9 and TRBJ2-7, with D hard to call. V gave up 0 bases and J gave up 2 bases, with 9 bases separating them. CDR3 length: 14 amino acids. Germline V gene data show CDR1 as SGDLS and CDR2 as YYNGEE. The CDR3 DNA reads as TGTGCCAGCAGCGTAGGGGATCAACCCTACGAGCAGTACTTC. As protein: CASSVGDQPYEQYF.

V gene TRBV7-9 combines with J gene TRBJ2-1, with TRBD2 identical over 7 bases. The V gene end was trimmed by 5 bases and the J gene end by 3 bases; junction bases not matched to a gene: 7. The length of the CDR3 is 15 residues. The germline V gene has CDR1 SEHNR and CDR2 FQNEAQ (reference sequence). The CDR3 loop reads CASSGVGLSYNEQFF. DNA for the CDR3: TGTGCCAGCAGCGGAGTGGGACTAAGCTACAATGAGCAGTTCTTC.

The rearrangement links TRBV13 to TRBJ2-5; 8 bases line up with TRBD1. The CDR3 consists of 14 residues. Losses at the gene ends were 3 bases for V and 5 bases for J; bases not matched to a gene: 5. The germline gives CDR1 PRHDT, CDR2 FYEKMQ (reference sequence). CDR3 protein: CASSFQGAMETQYF. The DNA for the CDR3 is TGTGCCAGCAGCTTTCAGGGGGCCATGGAGACCCAGTACTTC.

V and J are TRBV29-1 and TRBJ2-1; 10 nucleotides align to TRBD1. CDR1 is SQVTM and CDR2 is ANQGSEA in the germline V gene. The length of the CDR3 is 17 residues. V gave up 0 bases and J gave up 1 base; unmatched junction bases: 6. CDR3 sequence reads: CSVEEVPGQGSYNEQFF. DNA for the CDR3: TGCAGCGTTGAAGAGGTTCCGGGACAGGGGTCCTACAATGAGCAGTTCTTC.

This clone is a singleton in its sample. The V and J genes are TRBV27 and TRBJ2-7; maybe TRBD1 (7 bases). The length of the CDR3 is 13 residues. CDR1 and CDR2 from the germline V gene are MNHEY and SMNVEV (reference sequence). V was shortened by 5 bases and J by 6 bases, with 14 bases between the two germline ends. The CDR3 reads CASSLQGRSEQYF. The CDR3 DNA is TGTGCCAGCAGTCTACAGGGGAGGAGCGAGCAGTACTTC.

The chain links TRBV4-1 to TRBJ1-1; D remains ambiguous. Germline CDR1 reads MGHRA; CDR2 reads YSYEKL. This CDR3 has 15 amino acids. With 0 bases removed from V and 0 bases from J, the gap between germline ends came to 8 bases. The CDR3 is CASSQEVGMNTEAFF. The CDR3 nucleotides read TGCGCCAGCAGCCAAGAGGTGGGAATGAACACTGAAGCTTTCTTT.

The rearrangement joins TRBV29-1 to TRBJ2-7; 10 nucleotides agree with TRBD2. V shed 4 bases and J 6 bases; nucleotides not matched to a gene: 6. The CDR3 loop spans 13 amino acids. CDR1 SQVTM and CDR2 ANQGSEA come from the germline V gene. The DNA for the CDR3 is TGCAGCGTTGTACTAGCGGGACGAGTCGAGCAGTACTTC. Amino acids: CSVVLAGRVEQYF.

The genes are TRBV2 and TRBJ1-4; D gene uncertain. The germline V gene has CDR1 SNHLY and CDR2 FYNNEI. Deletions cut 6 bases from V and 0 bases from J, with 11 bases between. The CDR3 is made up of 15 amino acids. DNA of the CDR3: TGTGCCAGCAGGGTAAACAGCGCAACTAATGAAAAACTGTTTTTT. It translates to CASRVNSATNEKLFF.

The rearrangement uses TRBV28 and TRBJ1-5; D might be TRBD1 (5 bases). Trimming removed 5 bases from V and 5 bases from J, with 19 bases in between. This CDR3 is built from 16 residues. Germline CDR1 reads MDHEN; CDR2 reads SYDVKM. CDR3 in amino acids: CASSPYQGVGYQPQHF. The CDR3 nucleotides read TGTGCCAGCAGTCCATACCAGGGCGTAGGGTATCAGCCCCAGCATTTT.